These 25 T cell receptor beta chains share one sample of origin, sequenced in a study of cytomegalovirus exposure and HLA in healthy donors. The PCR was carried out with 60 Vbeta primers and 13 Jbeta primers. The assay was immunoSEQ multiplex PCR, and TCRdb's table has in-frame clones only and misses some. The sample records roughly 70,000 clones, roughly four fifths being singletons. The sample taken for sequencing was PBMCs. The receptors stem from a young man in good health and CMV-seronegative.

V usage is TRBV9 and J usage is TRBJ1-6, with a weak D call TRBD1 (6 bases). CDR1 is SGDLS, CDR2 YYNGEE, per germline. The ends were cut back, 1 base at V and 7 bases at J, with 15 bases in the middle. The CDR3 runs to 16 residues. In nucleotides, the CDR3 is TGTGCCAGCAGCGTATTAGGGGGGGACGGAAATTCACCCCTCCACTTT. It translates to CASSVLGGDGNSPLHF.

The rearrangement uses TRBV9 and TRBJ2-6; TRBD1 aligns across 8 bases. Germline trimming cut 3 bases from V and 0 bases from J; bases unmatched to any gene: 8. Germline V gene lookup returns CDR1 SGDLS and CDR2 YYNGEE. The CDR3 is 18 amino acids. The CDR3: CASSARDRRSSGANVLTF. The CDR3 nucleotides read TGTGCCAGCAGCGCTCGGGACAGGAGATCCTCTGGGGCCAACGTCCTGACTTTC.

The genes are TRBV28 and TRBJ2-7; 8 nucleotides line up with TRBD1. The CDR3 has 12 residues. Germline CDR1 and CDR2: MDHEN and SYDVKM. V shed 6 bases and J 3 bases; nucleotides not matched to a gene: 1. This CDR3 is CASSTGGYEQYF. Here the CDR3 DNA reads TGTGCCAGCAGCACAGGGGGCTACGAGCAGTACTTC.

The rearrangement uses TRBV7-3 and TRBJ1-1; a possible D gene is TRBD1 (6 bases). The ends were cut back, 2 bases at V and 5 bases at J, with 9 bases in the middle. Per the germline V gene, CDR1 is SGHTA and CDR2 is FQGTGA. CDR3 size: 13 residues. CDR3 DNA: TGTGCCAGCAGCTTAGCAGGGGCGACTGAAGCTTTCTTT. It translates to CASSLAGATEAFF.

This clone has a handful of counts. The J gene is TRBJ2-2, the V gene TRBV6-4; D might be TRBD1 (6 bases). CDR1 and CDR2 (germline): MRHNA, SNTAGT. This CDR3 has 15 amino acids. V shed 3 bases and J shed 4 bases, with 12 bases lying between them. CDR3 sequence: CASSDLGAATGELFF. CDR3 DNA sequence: TGTGCCAGCAGTGATTTGGGGGCGGCCACCGGGGAGCTGTTTTTT.

The CDR3 reads CASSLSRPGGIPYGYTF. CDR3 bases: TGTGCCAGCAGTTTGAGTCGGCCAGGGGGGATACCCTATGGCTACACCTTC. The gene calls are TRBV27 and TRBJ1-2; TRBD1 matches 7 bases. This CDR3 has 17 residues. V lost 3 bases to trimming and J lost 4 bases; unmatched junction nucleotides: 14. CDR1 and CDR2 from the germline V gene are MNHEY and SMNVEV (reference sequence).

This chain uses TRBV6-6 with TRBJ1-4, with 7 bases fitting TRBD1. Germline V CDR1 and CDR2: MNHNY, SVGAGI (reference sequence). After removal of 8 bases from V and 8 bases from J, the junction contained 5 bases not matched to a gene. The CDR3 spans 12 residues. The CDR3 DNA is TGTGCCAGCCGACAGGGTAGGGAAAAACTGTTTTTT. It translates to CASRQGREKLFF.

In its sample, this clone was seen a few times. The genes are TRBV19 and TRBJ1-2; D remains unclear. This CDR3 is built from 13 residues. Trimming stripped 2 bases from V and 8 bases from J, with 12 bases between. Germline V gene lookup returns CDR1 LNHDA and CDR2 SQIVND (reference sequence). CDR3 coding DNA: TGTGCCAGTAGTATACAGCCGGAGCAGGGCTACACCTTC. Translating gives CASSIQPEQGYTF.

The CDR3 DNA reads as TGTGCCAGCAGCCCTAGCGGGAGAATTCATGGAGATACGCAGTATTTT. This encodes CASSPSGRIHGDTQYF. The chain has TRBV7-6 and TRBJ2-3, with 10 positions matching TRBD2. J gave up 5 bases and V 5 bases, and 10 bases lay outside the gene matches. Germline-derived CDR1 and CDR2 are SGHVS and FNYEAQ. This CDR3 contains 16 residues.

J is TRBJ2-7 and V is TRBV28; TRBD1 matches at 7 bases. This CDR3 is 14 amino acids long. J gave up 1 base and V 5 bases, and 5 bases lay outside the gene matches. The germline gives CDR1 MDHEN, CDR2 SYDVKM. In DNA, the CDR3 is TGTGCCAGCAGTCTCCTGACAGGGTCCTACGAGCAGTACTTC. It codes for CASSLLTGSYEQYF.

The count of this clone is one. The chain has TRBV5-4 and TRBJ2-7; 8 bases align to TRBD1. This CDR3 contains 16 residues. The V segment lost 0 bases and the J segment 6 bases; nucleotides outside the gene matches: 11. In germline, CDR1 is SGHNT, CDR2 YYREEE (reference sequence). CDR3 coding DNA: TGTGCCAGCAGCTTGGCCGGGACAGGTATACTCCCCGAGCAGTACTTC. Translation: CASSLAGTGILPEQYF. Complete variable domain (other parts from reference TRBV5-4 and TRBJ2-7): ETGVTQSPTHLIKTRGQQVTLRCSSQSGHNTVSWYQQALGQGPQFIFQYYREEENGRGNFPPRFSGLQFPNYSSELNVNALELDDSALYLCASSLAGTGILPEQYFGPGTRLTVT.

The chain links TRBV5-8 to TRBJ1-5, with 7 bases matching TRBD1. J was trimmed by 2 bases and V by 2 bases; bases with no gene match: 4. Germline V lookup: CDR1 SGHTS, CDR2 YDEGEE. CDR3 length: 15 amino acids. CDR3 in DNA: TGTGCCAGCAGCTTTCACAGGGGTGGCAATCAGCCCCAGCATTTT. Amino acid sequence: CASSFHRGGNQPQHF.

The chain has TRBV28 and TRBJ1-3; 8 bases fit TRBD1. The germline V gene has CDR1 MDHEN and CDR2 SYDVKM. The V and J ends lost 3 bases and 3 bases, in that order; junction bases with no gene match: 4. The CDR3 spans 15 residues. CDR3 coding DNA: TGTGCCAGCAGTTTTCTTGACAGGGGTGGAAACACCATATATTTT. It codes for CASSFLDRGGNTIYF.

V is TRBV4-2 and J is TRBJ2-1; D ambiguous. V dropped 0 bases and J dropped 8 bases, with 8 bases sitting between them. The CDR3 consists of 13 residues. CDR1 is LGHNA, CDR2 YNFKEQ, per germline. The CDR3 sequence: CASSQDQTDEQFF. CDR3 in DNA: TGTGCCAGCAGCCAAGATCAAACGGATGAGCAGTTCTTC.

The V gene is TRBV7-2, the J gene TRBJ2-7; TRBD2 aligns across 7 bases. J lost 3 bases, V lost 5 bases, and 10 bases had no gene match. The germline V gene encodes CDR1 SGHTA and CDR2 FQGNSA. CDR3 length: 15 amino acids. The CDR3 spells CASSPGTTIYYEQYF. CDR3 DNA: TGTGCCAGCAGCCCCGGGACTACGATTTACTACGAGCAGTACTTC.

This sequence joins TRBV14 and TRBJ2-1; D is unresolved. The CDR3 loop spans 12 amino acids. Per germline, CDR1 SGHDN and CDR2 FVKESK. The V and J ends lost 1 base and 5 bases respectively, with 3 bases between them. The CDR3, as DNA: TGTGCCAGCAGCCAAGTTAACAATGAGCAGTTCTTC. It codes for CASSQVNNEQFF. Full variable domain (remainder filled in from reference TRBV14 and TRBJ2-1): EAGVTQFPSHSVIEKGQTVTLRCDPISGHDNLYWYRRVMGKEIKFLLHFVKESKQDESGMPNNRFLAERTGGTYSTLKVQPAELEDSGVYFCASSQVNNEQFFGPGTRLTVL.

The CDR3 nucleotides read TGCGCCAGCAGCTTGAGACTAGCGGGGGCATACAATGAGCAGTTCTTC. Protein: CASSLRLAGAYNEQFF. The chain links TRBV5-1 to TRBJ2-1; 12 nucleotides agree with TRBD2. The CDR3 is 16 amino acids. Looked up from germline, CDR1 is SGHRS and CDR2 is YFSETQ. J was trimmed by 4 bases and V by 1 base; bases with no gene match: 3.

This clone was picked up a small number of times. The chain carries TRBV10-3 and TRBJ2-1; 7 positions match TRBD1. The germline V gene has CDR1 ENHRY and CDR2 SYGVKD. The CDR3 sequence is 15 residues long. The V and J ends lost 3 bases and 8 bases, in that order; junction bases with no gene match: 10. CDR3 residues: CAISDAEGAQDEQFF. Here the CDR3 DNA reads TGTGCCATCAGTGACGCCGAGGGGGCGCAAGATGAGCAGTTCTTC.

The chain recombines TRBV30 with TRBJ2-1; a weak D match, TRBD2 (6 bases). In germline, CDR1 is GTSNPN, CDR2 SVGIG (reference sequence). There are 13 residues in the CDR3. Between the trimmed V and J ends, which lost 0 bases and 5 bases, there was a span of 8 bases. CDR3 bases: TGTGCCTGGAGTGTACGGGAGCACAATGAGCAGTTCTTC. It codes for CAWSVREHNEQFF.

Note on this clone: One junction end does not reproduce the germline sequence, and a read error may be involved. The CDR3 here is CASTLKQGGGRANTGELFF. DNA of the CDR3: TGTGCCAGCACCTTAAAGCAGGGCGGCGGGAGGGCGAACACCGGGGAGCTGTTTTTT. V is TRBV13 and J is TRBJ2-2, with 9 bases identical to TRBD2. CDR3 length equals 19 residues. Germline values: CDR1 PRHDT, CDR2 FYEKMQ (reference sequence).

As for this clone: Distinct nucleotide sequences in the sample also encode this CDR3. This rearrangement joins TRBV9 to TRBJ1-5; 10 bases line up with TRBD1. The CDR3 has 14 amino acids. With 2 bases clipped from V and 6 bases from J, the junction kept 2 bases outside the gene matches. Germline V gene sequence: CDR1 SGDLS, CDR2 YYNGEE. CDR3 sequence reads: CASSVGDRGQPQHF. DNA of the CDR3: TGTGCCAGCAGCGTCGGGGACAGGGGTCAGCCCCAGCATTTT.

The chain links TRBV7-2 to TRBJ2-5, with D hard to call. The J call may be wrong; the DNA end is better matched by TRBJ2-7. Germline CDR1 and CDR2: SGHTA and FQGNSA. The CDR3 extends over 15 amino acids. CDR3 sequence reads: CASTSLGGSLYEQYF. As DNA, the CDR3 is TGTGCCAGCACCTCCCTAGGCGGATCCCTTTACGAGCAGTACTTC.

The CDR3 DNA reads as TGTGCCAGTAGTATAGAGCGAGCGAAGACCCAGTACTTC. Its protein is CASSIERAKTQYF. The gene calls are TRBV19 and TRBJ2-5; D ambiguous. The CDR3 totals 13 residues. CDR1 and CDR2 (germline): LNHDA, SQIVND (reference sequence). V dropped 0 bases and J dropped 6 bases, with 8 bases sitting between them.

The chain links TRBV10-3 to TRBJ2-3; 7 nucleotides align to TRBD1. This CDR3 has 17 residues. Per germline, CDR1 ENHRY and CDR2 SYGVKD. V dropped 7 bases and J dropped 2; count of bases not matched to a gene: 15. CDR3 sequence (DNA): TGTGCCATCATTCCGCGCGAGGACAGGACGAACACAGATACGCAGTATTTT. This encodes CAIIPREDRTNTDTQYF.

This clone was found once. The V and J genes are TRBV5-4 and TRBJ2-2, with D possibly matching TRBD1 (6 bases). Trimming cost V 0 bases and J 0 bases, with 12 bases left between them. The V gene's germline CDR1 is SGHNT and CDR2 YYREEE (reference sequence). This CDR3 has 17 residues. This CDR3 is CASSLEVQGANTGELFF. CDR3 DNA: TGTGCCAGCAGCTTGGAGGTACAGGGAGCGAACACCGGGGAGCTGTTTTTT.